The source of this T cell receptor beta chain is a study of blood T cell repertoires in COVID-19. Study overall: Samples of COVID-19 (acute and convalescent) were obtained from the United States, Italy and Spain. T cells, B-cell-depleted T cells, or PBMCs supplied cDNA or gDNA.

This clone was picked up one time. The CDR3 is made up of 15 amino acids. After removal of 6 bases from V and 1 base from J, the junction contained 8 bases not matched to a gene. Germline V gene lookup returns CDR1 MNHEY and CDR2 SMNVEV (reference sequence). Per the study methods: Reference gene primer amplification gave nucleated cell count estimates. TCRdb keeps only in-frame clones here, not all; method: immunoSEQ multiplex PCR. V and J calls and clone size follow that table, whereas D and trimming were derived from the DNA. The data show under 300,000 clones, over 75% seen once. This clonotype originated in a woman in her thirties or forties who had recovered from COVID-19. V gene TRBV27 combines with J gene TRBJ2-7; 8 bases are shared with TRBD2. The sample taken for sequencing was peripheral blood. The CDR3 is CASRSRGGLSYEQYF. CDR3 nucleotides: TGTGCCAGCAGGTCCCGGGGGGGTTTGTCCTACGAGCAGTACTTC.